This is a list of T cell receptor beta chains from one sample in a study of T-cell memory formation after mild COVID-19. TCRdb fed the 5' RACE reads into MiXCR, producing one record per CDR3 protein. This table holds more than 400,000 distinct CDR3 sequences, 18% found once. The sample was PBMCs or a T cell subset sorted from them (not recorded which). Receptors were obtained from an adult woman who had mild COVID-19 (a few samples of this study predate the infection). Cell type and time point are not known. The CDR3 runs from the conserved cysteine through the conserved F or W. Fields, in order: CDR3 DNA, CDR3 protein, D gene, J gene, CDR3 length, V gene, clone size. D genes are given only for firm matches. The size of a clone is reported for some rows only, either as once, few or many, or as a class for expanded clones.

TGTGCCAGCAGCCCCTACGGAGGCGGGAACGAGCAGTACTTC	CASSPYGGGNEQYF	-	TRBJ2-7	14	TRBV6-5	few
TGTGCCAGCAGTCGGAACAGGATCCGCGAGCAGTACTTC	CASSRNRIREQYF	-	TRBJ2-7	13	TRBV6-5	few
TGTGCCAGCAGTCCTGTTACTTACGAGCAGTACTTC	CASSPVTYEQYF	-	TRBJ2-7	12	TRBV12-3/TRBV12-4	many
TGTGCCAGCAGCCCCCTCTTAGGACCCCAAGAGACCCAGTACTTC	CASSPLLGPQETQYF	-	TRBJ2-5	15	TRBV7-7	few
TGTGCCAGCAGCCTAGCCGGCACAGGGAGCGAGCAGTACTTC	CASSLAGTGSEQYF	-	TRBJ2-7	14	TRBV7-6	few
TGCAGTGCTCAGACTCGGGAGTTTCAAGAGACCCAGTACTTC	CSAQTREFQETQYF	-	TRBJ2-5	14	TRBV20-1	few
TGTGCCATCTCAGGGAGTACTGAAGCTTTCTTT	CAISGSTEAFF	-	TRBJ1-1	11	TRBV10-3	-
TGTGCCAGTAGTATACAACGGCTATCGAACACTGAAGCTTTCTTT	CASSIQRLSNTEAFF	-	TRBJ1-1	15	TRBV19	-
TGTGCCAGCACCGCCCGGGACACCTTAGCCAAAAACATTCAGTACTTC	CASTARDTLAKNIQYF	-	TRBJ2-4	16	TRBV7-2	-
TGCGCCAGCAGCTTGAGGGGAAAAAATGAAAAACTGTTTTTT	CASSLRGKNEKLFF	-	TRBJ1-4	14	TRBV5-1	-
TGCGCCAGCAGCTTTGGGACAGACCAAGAGACCCAGTACTTC	CASSFGTDQETQYF	TRBD1	TRBJ2-5	14	TRBV5-1	few
TGTGCCAGCAGCTTCAGACAGGGCACCGGGGAGCTGTTTTTT	CASSFRQGTGELFF	TRBD1	TRBJ2-2	14	TRBV5-6	many
TGTGCCACCAGTGATTTGTTCGGGACAATGAACACCGGGGAGCTGTTTTTT	CATSDLFGTMNTGELFF	-	TRBJ2-2	17	TRBV24-1	few
TGTGCCAGCAGCTTAGTAGTAGGCGAGCAGTTCTTC	CASSLVVGEQFF	-	TRBJ2-1	12	TRBV7-6	-
TGTGCCATCAGTGAGTCCCCTGGTAGAGGAGTCCCAGATACGCAGTATTTT	CAISESPGRGVPDTQYF	-	TRBJ2-3	17	TRBV10-3	-
TGTGCCACCAGCAGTCCACTAGCGGGGGAGGTTGAGCAGTTCTTC	CATSSPLAGEVEQFF	TRBD2	TRBJ2-1	15	TRBV15	-
TGTGCCAGCAGCCAAAGTGGACTAGCATCCTACAATGAGCAGTTCTTC	CASSQSGLASYNEQFF	TRBD2	TRBJ2-1	16	TRBV3-1	many
TGCAGCGTTCTTAGGGCGGGAGTTGGTCAAGAGACCCAGTACTTC	CSVLRAGVGQETQYF	TRBD2	TRBJ2-5	15	TRBV29-1	-
TGTGCCAGCAGCTTAGAGGCAGGGATTAGGACCGGGGAGCTGTTTTTT	CASSLEAGIRTGELFF	-	TRBJ2-2	16	TRBV11-3	few
TGTGCCACCAGTGCCGCGGTTGGCGAGCAGTACTTC	CATSAAVGEQYF	-	TRBJ2-7	12	TRBV24-1	few
TGCAGCGTTGAAGGCCCACAGGGCGGCACTGAAGCTTTCTTT	CSVEGPQGGTEAFF	-	TRBJ1-1	14	TRBV29-1	-
TGTGCCATCAGTGACCCGGGGCTAGCGGGAGGATTTCCAATTCGCACAGATACGCAGTATTTT	CAISDPGLAGGFPIRTDTQYF	TRBD2	TRBJ2-3	21	TRBV10-3	-
TGTGCCACCAGTCGCTTAGCGGGGGGAGGAGATACGCAGTATTTT	CATSRLAGGGDTQYF	TRBD2	TRBJ2-3	15	TRBV24-1	-
TGCAGCGTGGAGGCGGAGAACACCGGGGAGCTGTTTTTT	CSVEAENTGELFF	-	TRBJ2-2	13	TRBV29-1	few
TGTGCCAGCAGTGACTTGAGTCACGGTGGGACAGGCAATCAGCCCCAGCATTTT	CASSDLSHGGTGNQPQHF	TRBD1	TRBJ1-5	18	TRBV6-4	-
TGTGCCAGTGGGACAGGGACTTCCTACGAGCAGTACTTC	CASGTGTSYEQYF	TRBD1	TRBJ2-7	13	TRBV27	many
TGTGCCAGCAGTGACGGGGGCCTGGGTCAGCCCCAGCATTTT	CASSDGGLGQPQHF	-	TRBJ1-5	14	TRBV2	-
TGTGCCTCTGGACAGGGGGGGCACGAGCAGTACTTC	CASGQGGHEQYF	TRBD1	TRBJ2-7	12	TRBV10-3	-
TGTGCCAGCAGTATCAGGACTTCTAGCACAGATACGCAGTATTTT	CASSIRTSSTDTQYF	-	TRBJ2-3	15	TRBV7-8	-
TGTGCCTGGCAACCTGGGAGACAGGACTACGAGCAGTACTTC	CAWQPGRQDYEQYF	-	TRBJ2-7	14	TRBV30	many
TGCGCCAGCAGCATGACGGGGAATCAGCCCCAGCATTTT	CASSMTGNQPQHF	-	TRBJ1-5	13	TRBV5-1	few
TGTGCCATCAGTGAGGGACTTCCCACGCAGTATTTT	CAISEGLPTQYF	-	TRBJ2-3	12	TRBV10-3	-
TGTGCCAGCAGTGAACAGAAAGTGGGCAGGGGTACTGAAGCTTTCTTT	CASSEQKVGRGTEAFF	-	TRBJ1-1	16	TRBV6-1	few
TGTGCCAGCAGCTTGGTTGAGGGGTGGGGAGTTGGAGCCGAGCAGTACTTC	CASSLVEGWGVGAEQYF	-	TRBJ2-7	17	TRBV5-6	-
TGTGCCAGCAGCTCCCGGGACCCCCACTCCTACAATGAGCAGTTCTTC	CASSSRDPHSYNEQFF	-	TRBJ2-1	16	TRBV7-9	many
TGTGCCAGCAGCTTAGGTGCTAGCACAGATACGCAGTATTTT	CASSLGASTDTQYF	-	TRBJ2-3	14	TRBV5-1	many
TGTGCCAGTAGTATAGAGGCGGGGCGAACCACTGAAGCTTTCTTT	CASSIEAGRTTEAFF	-	TRBJ1-1	15	TRBV19	-
TGTGCCAGCAGCCCGGACAGGGTTGCTTATGGCTACACCTTC	CASSPDRVAYGYTF	TRBD1	TRBJ1-2	14	TRBV5-4	-
TGTGCCAGCAGTTTCAAGCGCGTATTATTCACAGATACGCAGTATTTT	CASSFKRVLFTDTQYF	-	TRBJ2-3	16	TRBV12-3/TRBV12-4	-
TGCGCCAGCAGCCAGGGGGTGCTAGCCAAAAACATTCAGTACTTC	CASSQGVLAKNIQYF	-	TRBJ2-4	15	TRBV4-1	-
TGTGCCAGCAGTTTATTAGGTCTAGAGAACACCGGGGAGCTGTTTTTT	CASSLLGLENTGELFF	-	TRBJ2-2	16	TRBV12-3/TRBV12-4	-
TGCGCCAGCAGCTTGGGGGGACAGAGTCAAGGCACTGAAGCTTTCTTT	CASSLGGQSQGTEAFF	TRBD1	TRBJ1-1	16	TRBV5-1	-
TGTGCCAGCAGCCCCCGGACAGATAATGAAAAACTGTTTTTT	CASSPRTDNEKLFF	-	TRBJ1-4	14	TRBV9	-
TGTGCCAGCAGCTCCGTTCGAGCGGTCCAAGAGACCCAGTACTTC	CASSSVRAVQETQYF	-	TRBJ2-5	15	TRBV7-6	few
TGTGCCAGCAGCGTGACTAGCGGGGTTCGCGAGCAGTACTTC	CASSVTSGVREQYF	TRBD2	TRBJ2-7	14	TRBV9	few
TGTGCCAGCAGGACCCCCAGCCTACCATGGGTGTTTTTT	CASRTPSLPWVFF	-	TRBJ2-2	13	TRBV2	-
TGCAGTGCACTTCGGGGTCAGCCCCAGCATTTT	CSALRGQPQHF	-	TRBJ1-5	11	TRBV20-1	few
TGTGCCAGCTCACTTGAAGGAGGGTTCCCCCACTACGAGCAGTACTTC	CASSLEGGFPHYEQYF	-	TRBJ2-7	16	TRBV18	few
TGTGCCAGCAGCCAAATCTCCGGGACAGGGAACACTGAAGCTTTCTTT	CASSQISGTGNTEAFF	TRBD1	TRBJ1-1	16	TRBV3-1	-
TGTGCCACCAGTAGTGGTCAAGCCGTGGGCCCAGATACGCAGTATTTT	CATSSGQAVGPDTQYF	-	TRBJ2-3	16	TRBV24-1	few
TGTGCCATTGTAGACAGGGAGGCGGCAGATACGCAGTATTTT	CAIVDREAADTQYF	-	TRBJ2-3	14	TRBV2	-
TGTGCCACCAGTGAAATTCCTCCGGGTGAGCAGTTCTTC	CATSEIPPGEQFF	-	TRBJ2-1	13	TRBV24-1	-
TGTGCCTGGAGTTACCCAGGACTGGCCAACGTCCTGACTTTC	CAWSYPGLANVLTF	-	TRBJ2-6	14	TRBV30	few